This paragraph covers one T cell receptor beta chain sequence. The data belong to a study of T cell changes during pregnancy in multiple sclerosis. Generated by immunoSEQ multiplex PCR, the TCRdb table keeps only in-frame clones and is missing some. The sample holds 50,000 to 55,000 clones, around 90% seen once. This receptor was taken from a female donor with multiple sclerosis, enrolled in a pregnancy study. The sample consisted of CD4+ T cells from peripheral blood mononuclear cells, taken after pregnancy.

In DNA, the CDR3 is TGCGCCAGCAGCTTGGGGGACACCTACGAGCAGTACTTC. Its translation is CASSLGDTYEQYF. The chain recombines TRBV5-1 with TRBJ2-7; D may be TRBD1 (6 bases). The germline CDR1 and CDR2 sequences are SGHRS and YFSETQ. V gave up 0 bases and J gave up 2 bases, with 6 bases separating them. The CDR3 is 13 amino acids.